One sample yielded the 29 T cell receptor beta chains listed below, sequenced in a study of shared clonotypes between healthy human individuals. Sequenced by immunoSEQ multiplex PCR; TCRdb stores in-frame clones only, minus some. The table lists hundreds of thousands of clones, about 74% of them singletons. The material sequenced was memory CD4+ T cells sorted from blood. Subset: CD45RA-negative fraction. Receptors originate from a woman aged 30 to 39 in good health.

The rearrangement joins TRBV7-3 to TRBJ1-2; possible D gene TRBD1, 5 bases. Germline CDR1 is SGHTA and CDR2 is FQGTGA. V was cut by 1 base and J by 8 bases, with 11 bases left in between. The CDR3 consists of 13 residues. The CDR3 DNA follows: TGTGCCAGCAGCTTAAGGCCCAGGGAAGGCTACACCTTC. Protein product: CASSLRPREGYTF.

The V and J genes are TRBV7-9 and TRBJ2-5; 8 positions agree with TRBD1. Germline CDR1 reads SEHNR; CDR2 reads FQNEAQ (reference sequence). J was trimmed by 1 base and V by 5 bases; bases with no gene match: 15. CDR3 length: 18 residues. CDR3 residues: CASSRGTGYFAGQETQYF. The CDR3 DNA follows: TGTGCCAGCAGCCGTGGGACAGGATACTTTGCCGGCCAAGAGACCCAGTACTTC.

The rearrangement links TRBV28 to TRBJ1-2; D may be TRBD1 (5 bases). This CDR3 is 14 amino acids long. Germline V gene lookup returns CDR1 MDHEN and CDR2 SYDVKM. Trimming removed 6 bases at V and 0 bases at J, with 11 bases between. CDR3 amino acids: CASSIDSSNYGYTF. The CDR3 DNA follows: TGTGCCAGCAGCATAGACAGTTCTAACTATGGCTACACCTTC.

The CDR3: CSGGTGFGELFF. The DNA of the CDR3 is TGCAGCGGGGGGACAGGTTTCGGGGAGCTGTTTTTT. The chain is built from TRBV29-1 and TRBJ2-2; 8 bases map to TRBD1. The germline CDR1 and CDR2 sequences are SQVTM and ANQGSEA. The V and J ends lost 7 bases and 7 bases, in that order; junction bases with no gene match: 5. The CDR3 has 12 amino acids.

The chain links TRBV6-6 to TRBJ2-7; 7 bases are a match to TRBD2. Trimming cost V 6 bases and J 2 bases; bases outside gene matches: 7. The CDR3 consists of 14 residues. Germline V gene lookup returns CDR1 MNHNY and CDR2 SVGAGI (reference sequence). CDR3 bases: TGTGCCAGCAGCCTAGCCGGACTAGCCTACGAGCAGTACTTC. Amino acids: CASSLAGLAYEQYF.

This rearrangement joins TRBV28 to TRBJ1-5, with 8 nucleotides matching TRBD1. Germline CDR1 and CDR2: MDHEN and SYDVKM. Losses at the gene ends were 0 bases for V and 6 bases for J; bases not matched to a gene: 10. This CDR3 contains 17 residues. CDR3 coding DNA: TGTGCCAGCAGTTTATGGGGACAGGCAAGGGTGGGTCAGCCCCAGCATTTT. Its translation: CASSLWGQARVGQPQHF.

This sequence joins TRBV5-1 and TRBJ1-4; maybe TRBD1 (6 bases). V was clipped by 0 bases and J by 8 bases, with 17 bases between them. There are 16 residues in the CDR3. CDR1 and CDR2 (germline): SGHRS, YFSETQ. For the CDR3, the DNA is TGCGCCAGCAGCTTGGGTCATGCAGGGGCTGGAGAAAAACTGTTTTTT. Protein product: CASSLGHAGAGEKLFF.

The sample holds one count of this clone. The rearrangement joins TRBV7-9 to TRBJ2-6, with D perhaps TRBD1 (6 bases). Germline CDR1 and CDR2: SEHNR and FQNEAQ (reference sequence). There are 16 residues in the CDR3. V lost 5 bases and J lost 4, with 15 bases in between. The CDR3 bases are TGTGCCAGCAGCACTCAGGGGTTAAGGGGGGCCAACGTCCTGACTTTC. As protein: CASSTQGLRGANVLTF.

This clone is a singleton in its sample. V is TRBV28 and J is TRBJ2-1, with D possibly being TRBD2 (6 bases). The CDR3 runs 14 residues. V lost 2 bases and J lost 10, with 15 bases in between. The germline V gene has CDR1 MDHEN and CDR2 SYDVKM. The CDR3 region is CASSLRAGPQEQFF. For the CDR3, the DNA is TGTGCCAGCAGTTTAAGGGCGGGGCCCCAAGAGCAGTTCTTC.

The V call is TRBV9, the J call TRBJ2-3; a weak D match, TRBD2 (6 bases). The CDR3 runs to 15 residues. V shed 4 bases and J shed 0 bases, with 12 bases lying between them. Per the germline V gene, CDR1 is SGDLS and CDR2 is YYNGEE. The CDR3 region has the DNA TGTGCCAGCAGCACTAGCACTAGTAGCACAGATACGCAGTATTTT. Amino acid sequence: CASSTSTSSTDTQYF.

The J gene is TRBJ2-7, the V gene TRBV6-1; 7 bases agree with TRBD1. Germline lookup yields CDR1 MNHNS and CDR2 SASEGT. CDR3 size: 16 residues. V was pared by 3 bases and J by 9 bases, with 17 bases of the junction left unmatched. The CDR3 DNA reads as TGTGCCAGCAGTGACGCGACAGGGACGTATCGGAACGGGCAGTACTTC. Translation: CASSDATGTYRNGQYF.

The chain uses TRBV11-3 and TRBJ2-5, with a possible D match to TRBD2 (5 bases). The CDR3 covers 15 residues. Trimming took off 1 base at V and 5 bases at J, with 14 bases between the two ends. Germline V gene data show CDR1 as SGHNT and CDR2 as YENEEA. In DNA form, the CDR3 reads TGTGCCAGCAGCTTAGGCCTAGCTCCTTCGGAGACCCAGTACTTC. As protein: CASSLGLAPSETQYF.

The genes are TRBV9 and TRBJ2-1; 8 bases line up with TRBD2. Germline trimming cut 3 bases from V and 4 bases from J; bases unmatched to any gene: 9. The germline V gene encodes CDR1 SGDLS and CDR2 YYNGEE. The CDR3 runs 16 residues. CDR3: CASSEGSGSMYNEQFF. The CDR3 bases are TGTGCCAGCAGCGAGGGAAGCGGGAGCATGTACAATGAGCAGTTCTTC. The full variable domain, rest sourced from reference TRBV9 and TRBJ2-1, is DSGVTQTPKHLITATGQRVTLRCSPRSGDLSVYWYQQSLDQGLQFLIQYYNGEERAKGNILERFSAQQFPDLHSELNLSSLELGDSALYFCASSEGSGSMYNEQFFGPGTRLTVL.

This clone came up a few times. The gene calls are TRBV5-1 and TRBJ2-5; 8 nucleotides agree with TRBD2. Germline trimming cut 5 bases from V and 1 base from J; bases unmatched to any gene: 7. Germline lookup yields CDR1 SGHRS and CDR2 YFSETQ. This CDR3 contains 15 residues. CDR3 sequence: CASREGAGGQETQYF. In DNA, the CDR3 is TGCGCCAGCAGGGAAGGGGCGGGAGGCCAAGAGACCCAGTACTTC.

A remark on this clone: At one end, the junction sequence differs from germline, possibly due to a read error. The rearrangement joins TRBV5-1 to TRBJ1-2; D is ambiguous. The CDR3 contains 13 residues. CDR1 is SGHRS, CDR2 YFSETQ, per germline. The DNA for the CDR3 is TGCGCCAGCGGCTTGGAGGTGGGGTATGGCTACACCTTC. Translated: CASGLEVGYGYTF.

The CDR3 spells CASSLRSALGIRSYNEQFF. CDR3 coding DNA: TGTGCCAGCAGTTTAAGAAGTGCTCTTGGCATTCGCTCCTACAATGAGCAGTTCTTC. The chain links TRBV28 to TRBJ2-1, with D uncertain. V shed 2 bases and J shed 0 bases, with 20 bases lying between them. Germline V CDR1 and CDR2: MDHEN, SYDVKM. The CDR3 sequence is 19 residues long.

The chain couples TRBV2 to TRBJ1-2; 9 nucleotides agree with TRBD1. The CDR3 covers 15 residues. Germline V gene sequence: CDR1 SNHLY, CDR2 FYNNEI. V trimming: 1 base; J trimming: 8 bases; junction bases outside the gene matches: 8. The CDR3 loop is CASSEGVTGGKGYTF. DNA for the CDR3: TGTGCCAGCAGTGAAGGGGTGACAGGGGGTAAAGGCTACACCTTC.

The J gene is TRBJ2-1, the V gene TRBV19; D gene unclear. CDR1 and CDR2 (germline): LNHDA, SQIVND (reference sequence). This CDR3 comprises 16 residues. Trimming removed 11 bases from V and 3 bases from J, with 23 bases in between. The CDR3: CADPHESALGYNEQFF. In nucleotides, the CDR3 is TGTGCCGACCCCCATGAGAGTGCCCTAGGCTACAATGAGCAGTTCTTC. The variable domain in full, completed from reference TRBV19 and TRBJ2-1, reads DGGITQSPKYLFRKEGQNVTLSCEQNLNHDAMYWYRQDPGQGLRLIYYSQIVNDFQKGDIAEGYSVSREKKESFPLTVTSAQKNPTAFYLCADPHESALGYNEQFFGPGTRLTVL.

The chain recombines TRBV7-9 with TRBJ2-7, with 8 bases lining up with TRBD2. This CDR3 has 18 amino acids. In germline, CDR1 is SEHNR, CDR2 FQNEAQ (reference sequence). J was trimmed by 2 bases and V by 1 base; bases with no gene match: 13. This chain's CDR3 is CASSLVLSGVFRPYEQYF. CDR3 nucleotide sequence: TGTGCCAGCAGCTTAGTTCTTAGCGGGGTATTTCGACCCTACGAGCAGTACTTC.

CDR3 nucleotide sequence: TGTGCCAGCAGTTACGGAGGGCTTGATAGCAATCAGCCCCAGCATTTT. Its protein product is CASSYGGLDSNQPQHF. This sequence joins TRBV6-6 and TRBJ1-5; D remains ambiguous. CDR3 length: 16 amino acids. V shed 2 bases and J shed 0 bases, with 11 bases lying between them. Germline loops: CDR1 MNHNY, CDR2 SVGAGI (reference sequence).

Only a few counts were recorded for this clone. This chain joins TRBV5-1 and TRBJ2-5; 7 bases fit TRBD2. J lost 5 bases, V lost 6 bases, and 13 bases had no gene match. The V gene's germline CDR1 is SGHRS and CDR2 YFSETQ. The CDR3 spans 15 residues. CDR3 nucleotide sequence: TGCGCCAGCACCCTCGGACTAGTCGAGATGGAGACCCAGTACTTC. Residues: CASTLGLVEMETQYF.

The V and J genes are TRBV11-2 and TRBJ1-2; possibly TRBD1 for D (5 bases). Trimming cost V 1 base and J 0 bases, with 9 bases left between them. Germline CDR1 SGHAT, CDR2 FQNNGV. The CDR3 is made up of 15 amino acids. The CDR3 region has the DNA TGTGCCAGCAGCTTAGGCCCAGGGACTAACTATGGCTACACCTTC. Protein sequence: CASSLGPGTNYGYTF.

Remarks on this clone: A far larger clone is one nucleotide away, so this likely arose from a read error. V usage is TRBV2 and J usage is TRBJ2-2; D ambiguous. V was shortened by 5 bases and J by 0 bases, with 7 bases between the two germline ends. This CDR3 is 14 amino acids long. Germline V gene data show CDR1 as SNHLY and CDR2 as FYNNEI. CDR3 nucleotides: TGTGCCAGCAGTCTGCAGGCGAACACCGGGGAGCTGTTTTTT. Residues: CASSLQANTGELFF.

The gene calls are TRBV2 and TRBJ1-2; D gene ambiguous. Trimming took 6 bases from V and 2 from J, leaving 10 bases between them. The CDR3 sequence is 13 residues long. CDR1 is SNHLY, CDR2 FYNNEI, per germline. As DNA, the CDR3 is TGTGCCAGCAGCTCCGAATTCAACTATGGCTACACCTTC. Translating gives CASSSEFNYGYTF.

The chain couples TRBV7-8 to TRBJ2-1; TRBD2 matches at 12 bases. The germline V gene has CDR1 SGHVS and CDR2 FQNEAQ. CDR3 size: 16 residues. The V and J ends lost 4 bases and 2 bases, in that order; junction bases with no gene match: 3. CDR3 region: CASSSRLAGAYNEQFF. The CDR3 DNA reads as TGTGCCAGCAGCTCCCGACTAGCGGGGGCCTACAATGAGCAGTTCTTC.

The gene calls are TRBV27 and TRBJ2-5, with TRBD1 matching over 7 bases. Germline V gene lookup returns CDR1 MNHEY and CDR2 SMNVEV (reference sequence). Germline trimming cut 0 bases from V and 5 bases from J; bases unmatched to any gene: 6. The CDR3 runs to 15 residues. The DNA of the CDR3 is TGTGCCAGCAGTTTATCGATGAGGGGGCGGGAGACCCAGTACTTC. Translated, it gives CASSLSMRGRETQYF.

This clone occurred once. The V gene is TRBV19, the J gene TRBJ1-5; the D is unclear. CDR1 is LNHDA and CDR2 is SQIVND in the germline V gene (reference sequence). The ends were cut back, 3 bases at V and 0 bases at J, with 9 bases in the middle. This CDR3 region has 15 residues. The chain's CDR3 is CASSISQSSNQPQHF. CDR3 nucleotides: TGTGCCAGTAGTATTAGTCAGAGTAGCAATCAGCCCCAGCATTTT.

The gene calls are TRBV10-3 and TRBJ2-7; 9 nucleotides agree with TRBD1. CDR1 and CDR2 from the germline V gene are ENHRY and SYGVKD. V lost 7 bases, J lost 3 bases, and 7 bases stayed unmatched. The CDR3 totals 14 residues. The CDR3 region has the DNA TGTGCCATCACCGCCGGGACAGGGCTCTACGAGCAGTACTTC. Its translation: CAITAGTGLYEQYF.

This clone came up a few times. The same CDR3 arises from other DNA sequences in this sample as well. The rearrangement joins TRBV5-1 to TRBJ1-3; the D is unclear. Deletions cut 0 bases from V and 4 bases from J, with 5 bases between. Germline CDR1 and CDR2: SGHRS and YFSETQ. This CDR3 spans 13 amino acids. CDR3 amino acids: CASSLGTGNTIYF. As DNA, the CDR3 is TGCGCCAGCAGCTTGGGGACGGGAAACACCATATATTTT.